This T cell receptor beta chain was retrieved from a study of neoadjuvant anti-PD-1 for oral cavity cancer. Germline loops: CDR1 SGHDT, CDR2 YYEEEE. The CDR3 has 14 residues. The junction had 3 bases not matched to a gene; V was cut back by 0 bases and J by 5 bases. Measured with immunoSEQ multiplex PCR; TCRdb has only the in-frame clones, and not every one. The data show more than 13,000 clones, 65% to 85% seen once. The time point was: after neoadjuvant nivolumab, at surgical resection. The clonotype originates from a person aged 35-79 years with oral cavity squamous cell carcinoma. The gene calls are TRBV5-6 and TRBJ1-2; 8 bases are shared with TRBD1. The starting material was PBMCs, obtained after nivolumab (anti-PD-1) treatment. The DNA for the CDR3 is TGTGCCAGCAGCTTGGGGACAGGGCAGTATGGCTACACCTTC. This gives the protein CASSLGTGQYGYTF.